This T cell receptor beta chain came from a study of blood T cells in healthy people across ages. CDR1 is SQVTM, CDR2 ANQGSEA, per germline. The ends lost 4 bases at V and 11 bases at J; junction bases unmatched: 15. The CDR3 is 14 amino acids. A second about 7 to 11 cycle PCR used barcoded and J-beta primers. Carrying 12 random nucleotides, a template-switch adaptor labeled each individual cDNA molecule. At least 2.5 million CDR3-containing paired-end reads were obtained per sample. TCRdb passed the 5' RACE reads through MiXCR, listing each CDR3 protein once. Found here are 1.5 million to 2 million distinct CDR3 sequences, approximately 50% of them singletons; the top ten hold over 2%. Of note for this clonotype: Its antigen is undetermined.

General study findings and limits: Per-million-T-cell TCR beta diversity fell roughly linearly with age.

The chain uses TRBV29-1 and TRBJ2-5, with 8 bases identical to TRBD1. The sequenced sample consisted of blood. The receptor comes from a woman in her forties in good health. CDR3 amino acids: CSVAIGTGSGEQYF. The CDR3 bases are TGCAGCGTTGCCATTGGGACAGGATCCGGAGAGCAGTACTTC.